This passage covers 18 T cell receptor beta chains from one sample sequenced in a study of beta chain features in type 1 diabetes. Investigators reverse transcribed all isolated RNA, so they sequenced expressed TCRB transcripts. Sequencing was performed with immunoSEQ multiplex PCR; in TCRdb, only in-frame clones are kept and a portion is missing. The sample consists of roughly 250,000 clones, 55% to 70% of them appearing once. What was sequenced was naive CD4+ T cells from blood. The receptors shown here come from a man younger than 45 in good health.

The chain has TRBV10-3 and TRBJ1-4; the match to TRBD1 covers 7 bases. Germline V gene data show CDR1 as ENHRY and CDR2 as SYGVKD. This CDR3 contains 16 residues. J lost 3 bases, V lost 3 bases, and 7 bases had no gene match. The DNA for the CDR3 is TGTGCCATCAGTGATCCCACAGGGGCGTCTAATGAAAAACTGTTTTTT. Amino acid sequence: CAISDPTGASNEKLFF.

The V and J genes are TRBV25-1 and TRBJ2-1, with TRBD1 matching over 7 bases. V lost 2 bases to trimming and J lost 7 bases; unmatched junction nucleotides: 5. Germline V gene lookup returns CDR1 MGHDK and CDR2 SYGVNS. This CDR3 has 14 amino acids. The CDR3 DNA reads TGTGCCAGCAGTGAACATAGGGGGCGGAATGAGCAGTTCTTC. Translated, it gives CASSEHRGRNEQFF.

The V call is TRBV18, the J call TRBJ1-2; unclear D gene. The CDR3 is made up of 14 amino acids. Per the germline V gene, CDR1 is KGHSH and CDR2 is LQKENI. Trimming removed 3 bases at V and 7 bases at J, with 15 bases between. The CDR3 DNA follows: TGTGCCAGCTCACCGAAGTTGGGGAGTCCTGGCTACACCTTC. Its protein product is CASSPKLGSPGYTF.

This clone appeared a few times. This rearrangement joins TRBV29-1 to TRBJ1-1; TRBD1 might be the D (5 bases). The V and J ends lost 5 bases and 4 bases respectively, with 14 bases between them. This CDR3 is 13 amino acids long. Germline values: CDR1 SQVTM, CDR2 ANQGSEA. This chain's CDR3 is CSVTRGGGTEAFF. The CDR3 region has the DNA TGCAGCGTTACCCGGGGCGGCGGCACTGAAGCTTTCTTT.

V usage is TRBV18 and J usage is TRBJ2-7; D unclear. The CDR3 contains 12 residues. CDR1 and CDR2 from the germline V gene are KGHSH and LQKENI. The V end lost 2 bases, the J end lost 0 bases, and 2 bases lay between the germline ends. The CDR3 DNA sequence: TGTGCCAGCTCACCAAACTCCTACGAGCAGTACTTC. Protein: CASSPNSYEQYF.

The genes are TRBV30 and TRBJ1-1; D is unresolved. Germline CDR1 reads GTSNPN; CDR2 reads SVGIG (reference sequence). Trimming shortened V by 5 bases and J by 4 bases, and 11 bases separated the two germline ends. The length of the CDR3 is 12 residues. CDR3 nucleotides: TGTGCCTGGGGCCGTCGACTCACTGAAGCTTTCTTT. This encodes CAWGRRLTEAFF. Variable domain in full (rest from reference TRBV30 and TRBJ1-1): SQTIHQWPATLVQPVGSPLSLECTVEGTSNPNLYWYRQAAGRGLQLLFYSVGIGQISSEVPQNLSASRPQDRQFILSSKKLLLSDSGFYLCAWGRRLTEAFFGQGTRLTVV.

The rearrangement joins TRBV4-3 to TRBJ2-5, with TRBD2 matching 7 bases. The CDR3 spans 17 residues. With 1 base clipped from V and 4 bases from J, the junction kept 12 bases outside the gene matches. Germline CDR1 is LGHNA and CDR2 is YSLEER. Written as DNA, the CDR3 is TGCGCCAGCAGCCAAGTGCTTAGGCGGGAGCCCCCAGAGACCCAGTACTTC. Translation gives CASSQVLRREPPETQYF.

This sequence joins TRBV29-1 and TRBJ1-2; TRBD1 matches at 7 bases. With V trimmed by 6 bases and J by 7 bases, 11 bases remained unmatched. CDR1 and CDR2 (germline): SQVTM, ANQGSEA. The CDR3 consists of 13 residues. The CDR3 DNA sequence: TGCAGCGTGGCACAGGGGCTTATTTTTGGCTACACCTTC. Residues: CSVAQGLIFGYTF.

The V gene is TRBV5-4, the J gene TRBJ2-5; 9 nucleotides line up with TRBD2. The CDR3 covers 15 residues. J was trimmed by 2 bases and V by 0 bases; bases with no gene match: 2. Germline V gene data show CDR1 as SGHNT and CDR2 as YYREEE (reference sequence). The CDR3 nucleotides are TGTGCCAGCAGCTTGGGACTAGCGGAACAAGAGACCCAGTACTTC. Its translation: CASSLGLAEQETQYF.

The CDR3 here is CAWSVGLGDEQFF. CDR3 bases: TGTGCCTGGAGTGTTGGACTGGGTGATGAGCAGTTCTTC. The rearrangement links TRBV30 to TRBJ2-1; D might be TRBD2 (5 bases). Trimming pared 0 bases from V and 8 bases from J, leaving 11 bases between. The CDR3 extends over 13 amino acids. Germline-derived CDR1 and CDR2 are GTSNPN and SVGIG (reference sequence).

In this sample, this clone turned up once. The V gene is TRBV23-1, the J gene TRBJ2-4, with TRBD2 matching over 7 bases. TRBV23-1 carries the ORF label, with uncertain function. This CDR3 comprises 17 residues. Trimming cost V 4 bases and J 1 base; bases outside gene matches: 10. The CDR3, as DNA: TGCGCCAGCAGTCGGGCGGGAGTAATGAGGGCCAAAAACATTCAGTACTTC. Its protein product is CASSRAGVMRAKNIQYF.

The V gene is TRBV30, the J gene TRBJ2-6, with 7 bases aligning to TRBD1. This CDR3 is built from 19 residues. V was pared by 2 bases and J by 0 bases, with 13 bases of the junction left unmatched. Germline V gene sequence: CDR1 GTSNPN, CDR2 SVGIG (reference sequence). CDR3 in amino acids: CAWSLRLGTVRSGANVLTF. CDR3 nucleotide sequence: TGTGCCTGGAGTCTCCGCCTAGGGACAGTCCGCTCTGGGGCCAACGTCCTGACTTTC.

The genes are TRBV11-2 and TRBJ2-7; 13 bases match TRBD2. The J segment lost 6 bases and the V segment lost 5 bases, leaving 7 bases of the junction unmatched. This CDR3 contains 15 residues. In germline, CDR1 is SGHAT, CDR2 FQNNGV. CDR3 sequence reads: CASSPTSGRSAEQYF. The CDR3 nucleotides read TGTGCCAGCAGCCCGACTAGCGGGAGGTCCGCCGAGCAGTACTTC.

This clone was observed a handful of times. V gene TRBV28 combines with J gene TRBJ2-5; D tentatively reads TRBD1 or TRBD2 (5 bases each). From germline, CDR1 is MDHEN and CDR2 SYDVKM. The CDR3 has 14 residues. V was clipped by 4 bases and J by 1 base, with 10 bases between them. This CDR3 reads CASSWGRLQETQYF. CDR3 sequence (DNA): TGTGCCAGCAGTTGGGGACGGCTCCAAGAGACCCAGTACTTC.

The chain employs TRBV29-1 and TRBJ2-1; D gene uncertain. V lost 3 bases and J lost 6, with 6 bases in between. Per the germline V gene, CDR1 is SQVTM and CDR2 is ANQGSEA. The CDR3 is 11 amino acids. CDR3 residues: CSVDVGNEQFF. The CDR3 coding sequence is TGCAGCGTTGATGTGGGCAATGAGCAGTTCTTC.

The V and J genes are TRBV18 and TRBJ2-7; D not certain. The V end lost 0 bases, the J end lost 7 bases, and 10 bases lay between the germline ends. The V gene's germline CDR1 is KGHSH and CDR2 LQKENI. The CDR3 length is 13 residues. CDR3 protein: CASSPPLTAEQYF. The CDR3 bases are TGTGCCAGCTCACCACCGCTCACGGCTGAGCAGTACTTC.

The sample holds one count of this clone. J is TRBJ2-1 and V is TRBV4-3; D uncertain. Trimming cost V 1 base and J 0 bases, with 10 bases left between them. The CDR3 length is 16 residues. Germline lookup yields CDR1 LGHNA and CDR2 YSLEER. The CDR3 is CASSQGTSRSYNEQFF. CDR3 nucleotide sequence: TGCGCCAGCAGCCAAGGCACTTCCCGCTCCTACAATGAGCAGTTCTTC.

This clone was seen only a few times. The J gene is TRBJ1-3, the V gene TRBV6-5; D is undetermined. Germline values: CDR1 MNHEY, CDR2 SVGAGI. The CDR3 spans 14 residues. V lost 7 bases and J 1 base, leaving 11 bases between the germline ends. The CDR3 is CASTTAGSGNTIYF. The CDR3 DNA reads TGTGCCAGCACCACGGCCGGGTCTGGAAACACCATATATTTT.